These 31 T cell receptor beta chains were sequenced from one sample in a study of blood T cell repertoires in COVID-19. Sequenced by immunoSEQ multiplex PCR; TCRdb stores in-frame clones only, minus some. Counted here are a few hundred thousand clones, roughly nine tenths occurring once; the ten biggest clones make up about 0.78%. Sequenced material: PBMCs or T cells enriched from blood (not recorded which). Receptor source: a middle-aged woman who had been exposed to COVID-19.

V usage is TRBV27 and J usage is TRBJ2-2; D remains ambiguous. V was cut by 2 bases and J by 0 bases, with 7 bases left in between. Germline CDR1 is MNHEY and CDR2 is SMNVEV (reference sequence). The CDR3 length is 15 residues. The CDR3 DNA sequence: TGTGCCAGCAGTTTAATCGGGTCGAACACCGGGGAGCTGTTTTTT. It is translated as CASSLIGSNTGELFF.

This sequence joins TRBV6-2 or TRBV6-3 and TRBJ1-1, with TRBD1 as a possible D gene (5 bases). The length of the CDR3 is 14 residues. Trimming removed 5 bases from V and 6 bases from J, with 16 bases in between. Per germline, CDR1 MNHEY and CDR2 SVGEGT. The CDR3 spells CASSTPQGWAEAFF. The CDR3 DNA reads TGTGCCAGCAGTACCCCCCAGGGCTGGGCTGAAGCTTTCTTT.

This clone showed up just a few times. V is TRBV10-1 and J is TRBJ2-1; 11 nucleotides agree with TRBD2. The CDR3 runs 14 residues. Germline CDR1 WNHNN, CDR2 SYGVQD (reference sequence). The V gene end was trimmed by 4 bases and the J gene end by 7 bases; junction bases not matched to a gene: 3. CDR3 bases: TGCGCCAGCAGTGTAGCGGGAGGGAGGAATGAGCAGTTCTTC. It translates to CASSVAGGRNEQFF.

V usage is TRBV28 and J usage is TRBJ2-2, with D tentatively TRBD2 (5 bases). Per germline, CDR1 MDHEN and CDR2 SYDVKM. V shed 6 bases and J shed 5 bases, with 13 bases lying between them. CDR3 length: 14 amino acids. This CDR3 is CASRGATWTGELFF. Here the CDR3 DNA reads TGTGCCAGCAGGGGAGCGACGTGGACCGGGGAGCTGTTTTTT.

The rearrangement links TRBV2 to TRBJ2-7, with 9 nucleotides matching TRBD1. The CDR3 is 16 amino acids. Germline V CDR1 and CDR2: SNHLY, FYNNEI. The V segment lost 1 base and the J segment 3 bases; nucleotides outside the gene matches: 7. CDR3 in amino acids: CASSEDWTGVFYEQYF. The CDR3 DNA follows: TGTGCCAGCAGTGAAGATTGGACAGGGGTATTCTACGAGCAGTACTTC.

This clone appeared a single time. The chain links TRBV7-8 to TRBJ2-7; D is undetermined. The CDR3 runs to 14 residues. Trimming cost V 5 bases and J 0 bases, with 11 bases left between them. The germline V gene encodes CDR1 SGHVS and CDR2 FQNEAQ. In nucleotides, the CDR3 is TGTGCCAGCAGCCTTAATACAGCCTCCTACGAGCAGTACTTC. Encoded protein: CASSLNTASYEQYF.

The genes are TRBV5-5 and TRBJ2-5; 11 nucleotides agree with TRBD1. Germline V lookup: CDR1 SGHKS, CDR2 YYEKEE (reference sequence). The CDR3 spans 16 residues. V dropped 0 bases and J dropped 6; count of bases not matched to a gene: 7. The CDR3 sequence: CASSLAGTGGWKTQYF. In DNA form, the CDR3 reads TGTGCCAGCAGCTTGGCCGGGACAGGGGGATGGAAGACCCAGTACTTC.

CDR3 loop: CASSYSMGEGGQPQHF. The CDR3 nucleotides are TGTGCCAGCAGTTACTCGATGGGGGAGGGTGGCCAGCCCCAGCATTTT. The rearrangement uses TRBV6-2 or TRBV6-3 and TRBJ1-5; tentatively, D is TRBD1 (5 bases). Germline CDR1 MNHEY, CDR2 SVGEGT. Trimming removed 0 bases from V and 7 bases from J, with 16 bases in between. The CDR3 covers 16 residues.

The chain carries TRBV6-1 and TRBJ1-2; D call uncertain. Germline assignment: CDR1 MNHNS and CDR2 SASEGT. V lost 6 bases and J lost 6, with 14 bases in between. The CDR3 is made up of 13 amino acids. CDR3: CASSFRGGNGYTF. The CDR3 coding sequence is TGTGCCAGCAGCTTCAGAGGAGGAAATGGCTACACCTTC.

This chain joins TRBV9 and TRBJ2-2; D may be TRBD2 (6 bases). With 0 bases removed from V and 0 bases from J, the gap between germline ends came to 9 bases. Germline V gene data show CDR1 as SGDLS and CDR2 as YYNGEE. The CDR3 extends over 16 amino acids. The DNA of the CDR3 is TGTGCCAGCAGCGTAGCTAGCGTCGCGAACACCGGGGAGCTGTTTTTT. This translates into CASSVASVANTGELFF.

The chain recombines TRBV10-1 with TRBJ1-4, with a tentative D call TRBD1 (6 bases). Trimming removed 8 bases from V and 5 bases from J, with 9 bases in between. The V gene's germline CDR1 is WNHNN and CDR2 SYGVQD (reference sequence). The CDR3 extends over 12 amino acids. The DNA of the CDR3 is TGCGCCAGCGGACAGCCAAATGAAAAACTGTTTTTT. Translating gives CASGQPNEKLFF.

This clone appeared a few times. CDR3 sequence (DNA): TGCAGCGCTTCACGGGGGTCTAATCAGCCCCAGCATTTT. This gives the protein CSASRGSNQPQHF. The chain combines TRBV29-1 with TRBJ1-5; the D gene is possibly TRBD1 (5 bases). Germline V gene sequence: CDR1 SQVTM, CDR2 ANQGSEA. V was shortened by 7 bases and J by 4 bases, with 14 bases between the two germline ends. CDR3 length: 13 residues.

V gene TRBV9 combines with J gene TRBJ2-7, with D hard to call. The CDR3 is made up of 13 amino acids. Trimming shortened V by 3 bases and J by 1 base, and 8 bases separated the two germline ends. Per germline, CDR1 SGDLS and CDR2 YYNGEE. The CDR3 DNA reads TGTGCCAGCAGCGAAAAGGAGTCCTACGAGCAGTACTTC. Translation: CASSEKESYEQYF.

V usage is TRBV7-2 and J usage is TRBJ2-3; 7 positions agree with TRBD1. Losses at the gene ends were 4 bases for V and 0 bases for J; bases not matched to a gene: 4. CDR1 is SGHTA and CDR2 is FQGNSA in the germline V gene. The CDR3 extends over 15 amino acids. The CDR3 region is CASSSTGQSTDTQYF. The CDR3 coding sequence is TGTGCCAGCAGCTCGACAGGGCAGAGCACAGATACGCAGTATTTT. Together with reference TRBV7-2 and TRBJ2-3, the CDR3 gives the full variable domain: GAGVSQSPSNKVTEKGKDVELRCDPISGHTALYWYRQSLGQGLEFLIYFQGNSAPDKSGLPSDRFSAERTGGSVSTLTIQRTQQEDSAVYLCASSSTGQSTDTQYFGPGTRLTVL.

This chain connects TRBV27 to TRBJ1-2; TRBD1 matches 9 bases. Germline loops: CDR1 MNHEY, CDR2 SMNVEV (reference sequence). This CDR3 has 12 residues. Germline trimming cut 5 bases from V and 11 bases from J; bases unmatched to any gene: 6. The CDR3 DNA follows: TGTGCCAGCAGTCCGTCGACAGGGGGGTACACCTTC. This translates into CASSPSTGGYTF.

The CDR3 DNA follows: TGTGCCAGCAGTTACCCCACCTCGACTAGCGGGGCAATTCCGAGGAACAATGAGCAGTTCTTC. Translated, it gives CASSYPTSTSGAIPRNNEQFF. V usage is TRBV6-2 or TRBV6-3 and J usage is TRBJ2-1, with 11 bases fitting TRBD2. The CDR3 runs to 21 residues. Losses at the gene ends were 2 bases for V and 5 bases for J; bases not matched to a gene: 20. Germline V lookup: CDR1 MNHEY, CDR2 SVGEGT.

V is TRBV5-4 and J is TRBJ2-1; 7 bases match TRBD2. The J segment lost 7 bases and the V segment lost 1 base, leaving 8 bases of the junction unmatched. The germline gives CDR1 SGHNT, CDR2 YYREEE (reference sequence). The CDR3 totals 15 residues. CDR3 protein: CASSLSGERRNEQFF. The CDR3 DNA is TGTGCCAGCAGCTTGAGCGGGGAGAGGCGGAATGAGCAGTTCTTC.

The gene calls are TRBV10-2 and TRBJ1-2; weak D call: TRBD1 (6 bases). The germline V gene has CDR1 WSHSY and CDR2 SAAADI. V lost 7 bases and J 2 bases, leaving 8 bases between the germline ends. The CDR3 consists of 12 residues. The CDR3 nucleotides read TGCGCCAGCAAAGGACAGAACTATGGCTACACCTTC. Translated: CASKGQNYGYTF.

The chain links TRBV27 to TRBJ1-2, with unresolved D. Trimming removed 5 bases at V and 7 bases at J, with 11 bases between. The CDR3 runs 12 residues. Germline lookup yields CDR1 MNHEY and CDR2 SMNVEV (reference sequence). The chain's CDR3 is CASSSQSGGYTF. The CDR3, as DNA: TGTGCCAGCAGTAGCCAATCTGGTGGCTACACCTTC.

The chain has TRBV24-1 and TRBJ2-1, with D maybe TRBD1 (6 bases). V gave up 2 bases and J gave up 0 bases, with 10 bases separating them. The germline V gene encodes CDR1 KGHDR and CDR2 SFDVKD. The CDR3 runs to 16 residues. CDR3 protein: CATSDSQGSSYNEQFF. CDR3 coding DNA: TGTGCCACCAGTGATTCCCAGGGGAGCTCCTACAATGAGCAGTTCTTC.

The J gene is TRBJ2-2, the V gene TRBV15, with unresolved D. The V gene's germline CDR1 is LNHNV and CDR2 YYDKDF (reference sequence). This CDR3 spans 13 amino acids. V was pared by 5 bases and J by 1 base, with 5 bases between. CDR3 sequence: CATSGQNTGELFF. The CDR3 DNA reads TGTGCCACCAGCGGCCAGAACACCGGGGAGCTGTTTTTT.

The genes are TRBV29-1 and TRBJ1-1; 7 nucleotides line up with TRBD1. In germline, CDR1 is SQVTM, CDR2 ANQGSEA. The CDR3 runs 11 residues. V lost 7 bases, J lost 3 bases, and 2 bases stayed unmatched. The CDR3 region is CSARGDTEAFF. CDR3 in DNA: TGCAGCGCCAGGGGGGACACTGAAGCTTTCTTT.

The chain is built from TRBV5-4 and TRBJ2-5, with 7 bases aligning to TRBD1. In germline, CDR1 is SGHNT, CDR2 YYREEE (reference sequence). Trimming cost V 2 bases and J 5 bases; bases outside gene matches: 9. This CDR3 spans 15 amino acids. The CDR3 reads CASSFSTGQSETQYF. Here the CDR3 DNA reads TGTGCCAGCAGCTTTTCTACGGGACAGTCGGAGACCCAGTACTTC. The full variable domain, rest sourced from reference TRBV5-4 and TRBJ2-5, is ETGVTQSPTHLIKTRGQQVTLRCSSQSGHNTVSWYQQALGQGPQFIFQYYREEENGRGNFPPRFSGLQFPNYSSELNVNALELDDSALYLCASSFSTGQSETQYFGPGTRLLVL.

The chain links TRBV7-8 to TRBJ2-4, with D possibly matching TRBD2 (7 bases). The CDR3 is made up of 18 amino acids. Germline V CDR1 and CDR2: SGHVS, FQNEAQ. The V gene lost 10 bases and the J gene lost 0 bases, with 25 bases spanning the gap. This CDR3 is CATSEGGVGLGAKNIQYF. Written as DNA, the CDR3 is TGTGCCACCTCAGAAGGGGGGGTGGGACTTGGAGCCAAAAACATTCAGTACTTC.

The chain links TRBV2 to TRBJ1-5; no reliable D call. Germline lookup yields CDR1 SNHLY and CDR2 FYNNEI. The length of the CDR3 is 14 residues. V lost 0 bases and J lost 12, with 15 bases in between. For the CDR3, the DNA is TGTGCCAGCAGTGAAGCCTATGGGCCTCGACACCAGCATTTT. This translates into CASSEAYGPRHQHF.

The DNA for the CDR3 is TGTGCCAGCAGCCGGGGTTCCGGGACTAAAAACATTCAGTACTTC. This gives the protein CASSRGSGTKNIQYF. The genes are TRBV7-9 and TRBJ2-4, with D possibly being TRBD2 (6 bases). Germline V gene lookup returns CDR1 SEHNR and CDR2 FQNEAQ (reference sequence). The CDR3 runs to 15 residues. The V and J ends lost 5 bases and 4 bases respectively, with 15 bases between them.

This clone was detected a few times. V usage is TRBV6-2 or TRBV6-3 and J usage is TRBJ2-7; 7 nucleotides match TRBD1. V was clipped by 4 bases and J by 3 bases; unmatched bases: 9. Germline CDR1 is MNHEY and CDR2 is SVGEGT. This CDR3 has 15 residues. CDR3 DNA: TGTGCCAGCAGTTCTGGTGGGGACAGTCTCTACGAGCAGTACTTC. Protein: CASSSGGDSLYEQYF.

The chain carries TRBV27 and TRBJ2-7, with D possibly matching TRBD1 (5 bases). Germline loops: CDR1 MNHEY, CDR2 SMNVEV (reference sequence). The germline V and J ends were trimmed by 3 bases and 3 bases, with 15 bases remaining between them. The CDR3 runs to 15 residues. CDR3 in DNA: TGTGCCAGCAGTTTCCTGGCAGGGCTTCTCTACGAGCAGTACTTC. Translated: CASSFLAGLLYEQYF.

The V gene is TRBV7-3, the J gene TRBJ2-7; D not certain. CDR1 and CDR2 from the germline V gene are SGHTA and FQGTGA. Deletions cut 5 bases from V and 2 bases from J, with 4 bases between. This CDR3 comprises 11 residues. The CDR3 region has the DNA TGTGCCAGCAGCCCTCCCTACGAGCAGTACTTC. Its translation is CASSPPYEQYF.

This clone was seen a handful of times. In the same sample, other DNA sequences code for this CDR3. The CDR3 DNA reads as TGCGCCAGCAGCCTCGGCGGGCTCTACAATGAGCAGTTCTTC. It codes for CASSLGGLYNEQFF. The chain recombines TRBV5-1 with TRBJ2-1, with D possibly TRBD2 on 5 matching bases. CDR3 length: 14 residues. Germline lookup yields CDR1 SGHRS and CDR2 YFSETQ. Trimming pared 4 bases from V and 3 bases from J, leaving 11 bases between. The full variable domain, with the rest looked up from reference TRBV5-1 and TRBJ2-1, is KAGVTQTPRYLIKTRGQQVTLSCSPISGHRSVSWYQQTPGQGLQFLFEYFSETQRNKGNFPGRFSGRQFSNSRSEMNVSTLELGDSALYLCASSLGGLYNEQFFGPGTRLTVL.

This clone has just one count. The chain couples TRBV7-3 to TRBJ1-5, with D possibly TRBD1 on 6 matching bases. This CDR3 has 17 residues. V was pared by 5 bases and J by 0 bases, with 17 bases between. Germline values: CDR1 SGHTA, CDR2 FQGTGA. CDR3 sequence (DNA): TGTGCCAGCAGCCCCTATTCGGACAGTTATAGCAATCAGCCCCAGCATTTT. Translated: CASSPYSDSYSNQPQHF.